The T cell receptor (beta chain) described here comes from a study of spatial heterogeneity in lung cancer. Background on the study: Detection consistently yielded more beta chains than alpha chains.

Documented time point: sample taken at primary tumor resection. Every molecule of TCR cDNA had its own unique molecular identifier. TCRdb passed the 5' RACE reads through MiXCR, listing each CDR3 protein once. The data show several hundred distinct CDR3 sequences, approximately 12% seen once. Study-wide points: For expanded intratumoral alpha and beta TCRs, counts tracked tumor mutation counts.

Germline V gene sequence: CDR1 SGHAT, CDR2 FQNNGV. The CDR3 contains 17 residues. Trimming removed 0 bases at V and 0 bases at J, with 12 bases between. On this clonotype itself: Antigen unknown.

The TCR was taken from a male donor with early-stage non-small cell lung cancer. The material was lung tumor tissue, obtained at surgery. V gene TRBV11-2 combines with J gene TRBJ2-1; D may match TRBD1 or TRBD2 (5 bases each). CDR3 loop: CASSLDKGRSSYNEQFF. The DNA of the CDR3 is TGTGCCAGCAGCTTAGATAAGGGGAGATCCTCCTACAATGAGCAGTTCTTC.